These T cell receptor beta chains were read from a single sample in a study of blood T cell repertoires in COVID-19. The assay was immunoSEQ multiplex PCR, and TCRdb's table has in-frame clones only and misses some. Among about 200,000 clones listed, about nine tenths were seen once. The sample comprised peripheral blood. The source is a man aged 45 to 65 with acute or convalescent COVID-19. Each CDR3 is given with its conserved first and last residue. The D gene is left open where the match is weak. The size entry is marked missing in some rows and otherwise reads once, few, many or a size class.

>TRBJ1-2|once|TRBD1|TRBV5-6
TGTGCCAGCAGCCCCGGGACAGGGGGCCGACTAGTCTATGGCTACACCTTC
CASSPGTGGRLVYGYTF
>TRBJ1-1|NA|NA|TRBV6-5
TGTGCCAGCAGCTTTACTAGGGCCGGTGAAGCTTTCTTT
CASSFTRAGEAFF
>TRBJ1-4|NA|TRBD1|TRBV5-1
TGCGCCAGCAGCTTCCGTCTTTCCGGGACAGGGGATGAAAAACTGTTTTTT
CASSFRLSGTGDEKLFF
>TRBJ2-1|once|NA|TRBV11-2
TGTGCCAGCAGCTTCTCTAGAATTTATTCCAATGAGCAGTTCTTC
CASSFSRIYSNEQFF
>TRBJ1-3|NA|NA|TRBV10-3
TGTGCCATCAAACACAGCTCTGGAAACACCATATATTTT
CAIKHSSGNTIYF
>TRBJ2-1|NA|TRBD2|TRBV5-5
TGTGCCAGCAGCTTGGGGACTAGCGGATTTCCAAGCTCCTACAATGAGCAGTTCTTC
CASSLGTSGFPSSYNEQFF
>TRBJ2-7|NA|TRBD2|TRBV7-9
TGTGCCAGCAGCTTATTCCCCGGGGAGGGGATAGTCGCCTACGAGCAGTACTTC
CASSLFPGEGIVAYEQYF
>TRBJ1-1|NA|NA|TRBV27
TGTGCCAGCAGGAGGGCAGGGGAGAACACTGAAGCTTTCTTT
CASRRAGENTEAFF
>TRBJ1-6|NA|TRBD1|TRBV5-1
TGCGCCAGCAGCTTGGGACAGGGGCATAATTCACCCCTCCACTTT
CASSLGQGHNSPLHF
>TRBJ2-6|NA|NA|TRBV18
TGTGCCAGCTCACCGGCTCAGGGGGGTTCTGGGGCCAACGTCCTGACTTTC
CASSPAQGGSGANVLTF
>TRBJ2-3|NA|TRBD1|TRBV10-3
TGTGCCATCAGTCAACAACAGGGGAGAACAGATACGCAGTATTTT
CAISQQQGRTDTQYF
>TRBJ1-5|NA|NA|TRBV12-3/TRBV12-4
TGTGCCAGCAGTTCCTCCGATCAGCCCCAGCATTTT
CASSSSDQPQHF
>TRBJ2-7|NA|TRBD2|TRBV27
TGTGCCAGCAGGCAGGGACTAGCGGGAAACTACGAGCAGTACTTC
CASRQGLAGNYEQYF
>TRBJ1-1|NA|NA|TRBV9
TGTGCCAGCAGCCCGGGACAGAACACTGAAGCTTTCTTT
CASSPGQNTEAFF
>TRBJ1-5|NA|NA|TRBV28
TGTGCCAGCAGTTGGGAGAGGAAGCCCCAGCATTTT
CASSWERKPQHF
>TRBJ2-3|NA|NA|TRBV29-1
TGCAGCCTGTCCCCTAGCTCAGCGATGGGCACAGATACGCAGTATTTT
CSLSPSSAMGTDTQYF
>TRBJ2-3|once|NA|TRBV27
TGTGCCAGCAGTATCTACAGCCGGGATACGCAGTATTTT
CASSIYSRDTQYF
>TRBJ1-4|NA|TRBD1|TRBV28
TGTGCCAGCAGGCGACAGGGGGGGGATGAAAAACTGTTTTTT
CASRRQGGDEKLFF
>TRBJ2-1|NA|TRBD2|TRBV7-9
TGTGCCAGCAGCTTAGTTTCGACTAGCGGGGGGGCCCACAATGAGCAGTTCTTC
CASSLVSTSGGAHNEQFF
>TRBJ2-7|NA|TRBD1|TRBV30
TGTGCCAGCGGGCAGGGGGCCTGGCGAGGTGGCGAGCAGTACTTC
CASGQGAWRGGEQYF
>TRBJ2-2|NA|TRBD1|TRBV9
TGTGCCAGCAGCGCCCGCCCGGGACAGTTCACCGGGGAGCTGTTTTTT
CASSARPGQFTGELFF
>TRBJ2-5|NA|TRBD2|TRBV7-3
TGTGCCAGCAGCCCTCAGCGGGGGGGCCAAGAGACCCAGTACTTC
CASSPQRGGQETQYF
>TRBJ2-3|NA|TRBD2|TRBV11-2
TGTGCCAGCAGCGCAGGGACTAGCGATGCGCAGTATTTT
CASSAGTSDAQYF
>TRBJ1-1|NA|NA|TRBV15
TGTGCCACCAGCAGCCAACGGGACACTGAAGCTTTCTTT
CATSSQRDTEAFF
>TRBJ1-2|NA|TRBD1|TRBV18
TGTGCCAGCTCAGCCGCCGGGACAGTGGGCTACACCTTC
CASSAAGTVGYTF
>TRBJ2-7|NA|NA|TRBV18
TGTGCCAGCTCACCGCCGGGACACCCCTACGAGCAGTACTTC
CASSPPGHPYEQYF
>TRBJ1-2|NA|NA|TRBV6-5
TGTGCCAGCAGACCACGGGGGGGGCTTTATGGCTACACCTTC
CASRPRGGLYGYTF
>TRBJ2-1|NA|TRBD2|TRBV4-1
TGCGCCAGCAGCCAAGACGGACGCGGGAGGTACAATGAGCAGTTCTTC
CASSQDGRGRYNEQFF
>TRBJ1-2|NA|TRBD1|TRBV9
TGTGCCAGCAGCCCCAAGACGGGACAGAACTATGGCTACACCTTC
CASSPKTGQNYGYTF
>TRBJ1-5|NA|NA|TRBV18
TGTGCCAGCTCACCAGGGCTACAGGATAGCAATCAGCCCCAGCATTTT
CASSPGLQDSNQPQHF